This T cell receptor (beta chain) was observed in a study of T-cell memory formation after mild COVID-19 (dated by TCRdb to the early 2020s). General notes on the study: TCR sequence clusters from the two donors were found to be largely donor specific. In a couple of donors, T-cell clones that expanded and contracted after mild COVID-19 were tracked by sequencing TCRalpha and TCRbeta repertoires over time. The cohort comprised two young, previously healthy adult volunteers, one female and one male. What the work shows at the level of the full study, not this receptor alone: Contracting CD4+ clones appeared mostly in the CM and EM memory subsets, whereas CD8+ clones were enriched in EMRA. Only a couple of mild cases were covered by the study, and larger cohorts that include severe cases with pre-infection samples were considered necessary. From day 15 to 85, contracting clones showed balanced CD4/CD8 phenotypes, whereas a second wave of clones that expanded from day 15 to 37 leaned towards CD4+. The detection of some responding clones in pre-infection memory suggests that pre-existing cross-reactive memory T cells joined the SARS-CoV-2 response. SARS-CoV-2 specificity of the second-wave clones peaking on day 37 was not confirmed.

In the case of this clonotype: The specificity of this receptor is unknown. The sample holds no much larger clone one base away, and base qualities are not on file.

Ficoll-Paque density gradient centrifugation was used to isolate PBMCs. Trimming accounts for 1 base at V and 3 bases at J, while the number of junction bases matched to no gene is 3. For CDR1 and CDR2, the germline V gene lists MGHRA and YSYEKL. Including cysteine and valine, the CDR3 has 15 amino acids. Only the CDR3 region is kept as DNA, spanning 45 bases read in frame from base 1. The instrument given in TCRdb is Illumina NovaSeq 6000. TCRalpha and TCRbeta cDNA libraries were built by 5'RACE with constant-segment primers, adding sample barcodes and unique molecular identifiers. Trizol reagent was used to extract RNA from every sample. The libraries were amplified in two PCR steps, and the second step added a second sample barcode and Illumina TruSeq adapters. The libraries were sequenced on an Illumina NovaSeq using 2 x 150 bp paired-end reads. The authors processed their data as follows. Demultiplexing of reads and collapsing into UMI-guided consensus sequences were performed with migec v1.2.7. Using mixcr v2.1.11, UMI consensuses were aligned to TRA and TRB V and J templates and then assembled into clonotypes. A clonotype was counted as expanded or contracted only when both edgeR and NoisET called the clonotype significant, with the noise models trained on biological replicates. For edgeR calls, a false discovery rate-adjusted p below 0.01 and a log2 fold-change threshold of 1 were applied. As an exploratory analysis of dynamics, PCA with hierarchical clustering was applied to max-normalized trajectories of the 1000 most abundant clonotypes. The CD4 or CD8 phenotype of responding clones was assigned using the separately sequenced CD4+ and CD8+ repertoires. TCRdb reworked the public reads: Q25 trimming with fastp, MiXCR clone assembly, productive beta chains retained. Every entry covers one CDR3 protein and lists the most common genes and DNA from its rows. These V and J calls originate from TCRdb's pipeline instead of the authors' own analysis. The sample has around 250,000 distinct CDR3 sequences on record, around 15% of them singletons. The ten largest clones take up about a fifth of the sample.

The chain is made from TRBV4-1 and TRBJ2-7, with TRBD2 matching 10 junction bases. This clonotype was obtained from a man between 18 and 35 years old who had mild COVID-19 (a few samples of this study predate the infection). The sample titles of this study are shuffled in the database, so cell type and time point are left out; the donor was told from shared clones. Sequencing used PBMCs or a T cell subset sorted from them (not recorded which). The nucleotides read TGCGCCAGCAGCCAAGGGACTAGCGGCTTCTACGAGCAGTACGTC. It codes for CASSQGTSGFYEQYV.